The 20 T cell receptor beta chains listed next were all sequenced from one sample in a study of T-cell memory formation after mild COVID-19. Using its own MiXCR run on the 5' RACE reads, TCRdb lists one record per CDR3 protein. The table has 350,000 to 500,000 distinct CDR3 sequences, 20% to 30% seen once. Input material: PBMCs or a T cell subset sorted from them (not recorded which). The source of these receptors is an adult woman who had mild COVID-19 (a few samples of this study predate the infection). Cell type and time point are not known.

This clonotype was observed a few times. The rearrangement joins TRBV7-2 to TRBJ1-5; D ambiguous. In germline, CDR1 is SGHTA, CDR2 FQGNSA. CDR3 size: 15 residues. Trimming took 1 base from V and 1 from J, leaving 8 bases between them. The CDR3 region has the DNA TGTGCCAGCAGCTTAGGATCTGCAAGCAATCAGCCCCAGCATTTT. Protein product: CASSLGSASNQPQHF.

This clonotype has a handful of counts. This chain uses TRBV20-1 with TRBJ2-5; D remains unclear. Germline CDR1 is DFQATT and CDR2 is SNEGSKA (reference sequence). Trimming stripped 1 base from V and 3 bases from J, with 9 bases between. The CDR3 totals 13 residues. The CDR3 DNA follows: TGCAGTGCTAGAGCCCGGCACGAAGAGACCCAGTACTTC. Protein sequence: CSARARHEETQYF.

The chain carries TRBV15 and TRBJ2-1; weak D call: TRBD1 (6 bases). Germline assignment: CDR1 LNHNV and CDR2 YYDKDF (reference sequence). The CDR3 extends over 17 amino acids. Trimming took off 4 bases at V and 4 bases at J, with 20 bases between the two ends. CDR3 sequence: CATSTRLQGLPYNEQFF. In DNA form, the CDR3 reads TGTGCCACCAGCACCCGTTTACAGGGCCTCCCATACAATGAGCAGTTCTTC. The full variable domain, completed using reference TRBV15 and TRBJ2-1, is DAMVIQNPRYQVTQFGKPVTLSCSQTLNHNVMYWYQQKSSQAPKLLFHYYDKDFNNEADTPDNFQSRRPNTSFCFLDIRSPGLGDTAMYLCATSTRLQGLPYNEQFFGPGTRLTVL.

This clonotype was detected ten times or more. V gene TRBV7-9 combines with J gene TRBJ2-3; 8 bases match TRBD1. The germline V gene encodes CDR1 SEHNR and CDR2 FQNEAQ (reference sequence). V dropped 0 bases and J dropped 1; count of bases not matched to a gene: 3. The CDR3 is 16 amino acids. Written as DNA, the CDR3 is TGTGCCAGCAGCTTAGCCCGGACAGGGCGCACAGATACGCAGTATTTT. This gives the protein CASSLARTGRTDTQYF.

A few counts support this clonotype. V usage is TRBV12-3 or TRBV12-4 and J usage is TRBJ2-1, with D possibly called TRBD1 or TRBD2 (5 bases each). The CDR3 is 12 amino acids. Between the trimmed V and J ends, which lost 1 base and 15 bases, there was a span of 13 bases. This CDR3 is CASSLGGTLAFF. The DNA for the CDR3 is TGTGCCAGCAGTTTAGGGGGGACCCTGGCGTTCTTC.

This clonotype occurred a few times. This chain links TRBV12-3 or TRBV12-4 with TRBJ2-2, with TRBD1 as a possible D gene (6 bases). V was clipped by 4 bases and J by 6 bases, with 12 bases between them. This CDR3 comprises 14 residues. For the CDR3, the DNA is TGTGCCAGCAGTTGGAACAGGGATTCCGGGGAGCTGTTTTTT. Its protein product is CASSWNRDSGELFF.

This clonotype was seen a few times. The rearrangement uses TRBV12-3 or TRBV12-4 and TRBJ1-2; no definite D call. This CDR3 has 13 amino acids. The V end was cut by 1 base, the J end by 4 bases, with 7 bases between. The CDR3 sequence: CASSLDLRYGYTF. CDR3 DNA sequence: TGTGCCAGCAGTTTAGATCTACGCTATGGCTACACCTTC.

DNA for the CDR3: TGTGCCAGCAGCCCGGGGACTAGCGGGAGCCCAGATACGCAGTATTTT. It codes for CASSPGTSGSPDTQYF. The chain couples TRBV5-6 to TRBJ2-3; TRBD2 agrees at 14 bases. Looked up from germline, CDR1 is SGHDT and CDR2 is YYEEEE. CDR3 size: 16 residues. V gave up 4 bases and J gave up 4 bases; unmatched junction bases: 5. Together with reference TRBV5-6 and TRBJ2-3, the CDR3 gives the full variable domain: DAGVTQSPTHLIKTRGQQVTLRCSPKSGHDTVSWYQQALGQGPQFIFQYYEEEERQRGNFPDRFSGHQFPNYSSELNVNALLLGDSALYLCASSPGTSGSPDTQYFGPGTRLTVL.

The CDR3 region has the DNA TGCGCCAGCAGCGCCCTTCAGGGGGGAAAACTGTTTTTT. It translates to CASSALQGGKLFF. The chain carries TRBV5-1 and TRBJ1-4; 7 bases align to TRBD1. The CDR3 consists of 13 residues. Germline V gene lookup returns CDR1 SGHRS and CDR2 YFSETQ. V shed 4 bases and J 10 bases; nucleotides not matched to a gene: 7.

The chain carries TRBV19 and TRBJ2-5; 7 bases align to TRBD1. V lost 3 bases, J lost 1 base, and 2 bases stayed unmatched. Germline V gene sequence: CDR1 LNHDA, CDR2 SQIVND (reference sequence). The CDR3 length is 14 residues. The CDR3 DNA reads TGTGCCAGTAGTATGGACAGGTCCCAAGAGACCCAGTACTTC. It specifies CASSMDRSQETQYF. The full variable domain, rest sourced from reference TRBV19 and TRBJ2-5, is DGGITQSPKYLFRKEGQNVTLSCEQNLNHDAMYWYRQDPGQGLRLIYYSQIVNDFQKGDIAEGYSVSREKKESFPLTVTSAQKNPTAFYLCASSMDRSQETQYFGPGTRLLVL.

The CDR3 region is CASTGQGSYEQYF. The CDR3 DNA reads TGTGCCAGCACTGGACAGGGCTCCTACGAGCAGTACTTC. The V and J genes are TRBV12-3 or TRBV12-4 and TRBJ2-7, with 8 bases identical to TRBD1. The V segment lost 7 bases and the J segment 0 bases; nucleotides outside the gene matches: 2. CDR3 length equals 13 residues.

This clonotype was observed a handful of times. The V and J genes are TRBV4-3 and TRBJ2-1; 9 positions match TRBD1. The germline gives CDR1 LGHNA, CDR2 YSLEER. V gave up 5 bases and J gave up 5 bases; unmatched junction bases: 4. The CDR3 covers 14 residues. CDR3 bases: TGCGCCAGCAGCGTGGACAGGGGAAACAATGAGCAGTTCTTC. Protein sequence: CASSVDRGNNEQFF.

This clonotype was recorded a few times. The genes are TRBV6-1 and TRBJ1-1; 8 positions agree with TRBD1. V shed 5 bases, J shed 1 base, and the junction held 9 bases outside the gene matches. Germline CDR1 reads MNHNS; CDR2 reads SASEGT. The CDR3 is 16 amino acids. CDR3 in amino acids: CASSKGAGTGNTEAFF. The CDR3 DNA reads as TGTGCCAGCAGTAAAGGGGCCGGGACAGGGAACACTGAAGCTTTCTTT.

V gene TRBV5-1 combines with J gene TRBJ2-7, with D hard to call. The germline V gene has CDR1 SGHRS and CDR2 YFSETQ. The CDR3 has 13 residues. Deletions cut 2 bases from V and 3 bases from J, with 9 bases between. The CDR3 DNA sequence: TGCGCCAGCAGCTTTTCTGACGGCTACGAGCAGTACTTC. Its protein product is CASSFSDGYEQYF.

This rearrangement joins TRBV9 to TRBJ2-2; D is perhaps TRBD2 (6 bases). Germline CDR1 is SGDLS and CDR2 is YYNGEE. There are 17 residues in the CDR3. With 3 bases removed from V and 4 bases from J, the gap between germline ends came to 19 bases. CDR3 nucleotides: TGTGCCAGCAGCGGCGCGGGGTGGGCCTCGTCCACCGGGGAGCTGTTTTTT. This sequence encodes CASSGAGWASSTGELFF.

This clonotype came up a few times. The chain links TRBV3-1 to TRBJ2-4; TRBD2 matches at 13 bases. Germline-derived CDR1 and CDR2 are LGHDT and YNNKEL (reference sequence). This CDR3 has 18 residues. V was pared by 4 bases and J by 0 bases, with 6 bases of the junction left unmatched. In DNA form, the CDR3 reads TGTGCCAGCAGCCCCGGACTAGCGGGAGACCTAGCCAAAAACATTCAGTACTTC. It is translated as CASSPGLAGDLAKNIQYF.

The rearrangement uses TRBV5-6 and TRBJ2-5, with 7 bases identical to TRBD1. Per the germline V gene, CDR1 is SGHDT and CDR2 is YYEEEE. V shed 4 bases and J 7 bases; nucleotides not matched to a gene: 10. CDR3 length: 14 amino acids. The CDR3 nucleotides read TGTGCCAGCAGCACCGGACAGGTCAAGGGGACCCAGTACTTC. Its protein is CASSTGQVKGTQYF.

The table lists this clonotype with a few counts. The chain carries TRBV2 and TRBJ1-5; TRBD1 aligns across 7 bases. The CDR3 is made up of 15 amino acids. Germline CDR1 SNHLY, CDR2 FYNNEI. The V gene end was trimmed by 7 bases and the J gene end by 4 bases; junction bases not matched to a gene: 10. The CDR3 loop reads CASNEGGFGNQPQHF. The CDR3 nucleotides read TGTGCCAGCAACGAAGGGGGCTTCGGAAATCAGCCCCAGCATTTT.

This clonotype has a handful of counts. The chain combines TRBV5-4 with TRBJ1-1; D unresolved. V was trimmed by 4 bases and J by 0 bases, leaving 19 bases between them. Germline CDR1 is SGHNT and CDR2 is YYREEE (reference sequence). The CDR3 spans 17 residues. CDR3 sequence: CASSPSGIGSMNTEAFF. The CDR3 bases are TGTGCCAGCAGCCCTAGTGGGATCGGTTCCATGAACACTGAAGCTTTCTTT.

CDR3 loop: CAWSVRGTSRNTQYF. In nucleotides, the CDR3 is TGTGCCTGGAGTGTACGGGGGACAAGTCGGAATACGCAGTATTTT. The rearrangement uses TRBV30 and TRBJ2-3; either TRBD1 or TRBD2 may supply D (6 bases each). V lost 0 bases and J 7 bases, leaving 17 bases between the germline ends. This CDR3 has 15 amino acids. Germline-derived CDR1 and CDR2 are GTSNPN and SVGIG (reference sequence).